Listed below are T cell receptor beta chains from one sample, sequenced in a study of vaccination effects on CD4 cells after COVID-19. These receptors' antigens are unknown. The method was immunoSEQ multiplex PCR; TCRdb's version includes in-frame clones alone and lacks a portion of them. The table shows tens of thousands of clones, with nearly 75% occurring only once. This sample comprised CD4+ T cells from PBMCs cultured without peptide, obtained after COVID-19 vaccination. These receptor sequences come from a human donor who received a COVID-19 vaccine. Each CDR3 is given with its conserved first and last residue. Each record gives: J gene, clone size, D gene, V gene, CDR3 DNA, CDR3 protein. D genes are given only for firm matches. Not all rows give a size; the values are once, few, many and, for expanded clones, a class.

>TRBJ2-1|.|.|TRBV6-2/TRBV6-3
TGTGCCAGCAGTTACCTGCCCCGCAGCTCCTACAATGAGCAGTTCTTC
CASSYLPRSSYNEQFF
>TRBJ2-5|.|TRBD1|TRBV5-1
TGCGCCAGCAGCTGGGGACTGGGACAGGGTGAAGAGACCCAGTACTTC
CASSWGLGQGEETQYF
>TRBJ2-1|.|.|TRBV28
TGTGCCAGCAGTTTGTTCCAGGTACTACACTCCTACAATGAGCAGTTCTTC
CASSLFQVLHSYNEQFF
>TRBJ1-5|few|.|TRBV5-5
TGTGCCAGCAGCTTGGCGGGTTATAGCAATCAGCCCCAGCATTTT
CASSLAGYSNQPQHF
>TRBJ2-1|.|TRBD2|TRBV19
TGTGCCAGTAGTCGGACTAGCGGGGGGTTCTCCTACAATGAGCAGTTCTTC
CASSRTSGGFSYNEQFF
>TRBJ1-2|.|.|TRBV3-1/TRBV3-2
TGTGCCAGCAGCCATCGTTTGAAGGGCTACACCTTC
CASSHRLKGYTF
>TRBJ1-2|.|.|TRBV18
TGTGCCAGCTCACCATTGGACAGAGCCTATGGCTACACCTTC
CASSPLDRAYGYTF
>TRBJ1-2|.|.|TRBV20-1
TGCAGTGTTATAATCAACTATGGCTACACCTTC
CSVIINYGYTF
>TRBJ1-5|.|.|TRBV27
TGTGCCAGCAGTAGATTCAAGGCAAAAGAGAGCAATCAGCCCCAGCATTTT
CASSRFKAKESNQPQHF
>TRBJ1-1|few|.|TRBV6-6
TGTGCCAGCAGGGTGGGTGAGAACACTGAAGCTTTCTTT
CASRVGENTEAFF
>TRBJ2-1|few|TRBD2|TRBV19
TGTGCCAGTAGTCGGGTCTCAGCGGGGAATGGCAATGAGCAGTTCTTC
CASSRVSAGNGNEQFF
>TRBJ1-1|.|.|TRBV2
TGTGCCAGCAGCGGCCGAGGCACTGAAGCTTTCTTT
CASSGRGTEAFF
>TRBJ1-4|.|TRBD1|TRBV5-1
TGCGCCAGCAACCCTTTGCCGGGACAGGGAAATGAAAAACTGTTTTTT
CASNPLPGQGNEKLFF
>TRBJ2-1|.|TRBD2|TRBV15
TGTGCCACCAGCAAAGGGACTAAGTACAATGAGCAGTTCTTC
CATSKGTKYNEQFF
>TRBJ1-2|.|TRBD1|TRBV29-1
TGCAGCGTCGGACAACAGGGGTTCGCCTATGGCTACACCTTC
CSVGQQGFAYGYTF
>TRBJ1-1|.|.|TRBV11-3
TGTGCCAGCAGCTTAAGCGGGAATACGAACACTGAAGCTTTCTTT
CASSLSGNTNTEAFF
>TRBJ1-2|.|TRBD1|TRBV5-1
TGCGCCAGCAGCTGGAGGGACAGGGGCTATGGCTACACCTTC
CASSWRDRGYGYTF
>TRBJ1-5|.|.|TRBV20-1
TGCAGTGCTAGTCTGGGGCCGGGCAATCAGCCCCAGCATTTT
CSASLGPGNQPQHF
>TRBJ2-2|.|.|TRBV5-1
TGCGCCAGCAGCTTGGTCACCCGGACCGTACCGGCCGGGGAGCTGTTTTTT
CASSLVTRTVPAGELFF
>TRBJ2-3|.|.|TRBV24-1
TGTGCCACCAGTGACCCAGGGCTGGGTCCAGCGGATACGCAGTATTTT
CATSDPGLGPADTQYF
>TRBJ2-2|few|.|TRBV2
TGTGCCAGCAGTAAAGACAGGCCGAACACCGGGGAGCTGTTTTTT
CASSKDRPNTGELFF
>TRBJ2-5|.|TRBD2|TRBV30
TGTGCCTGGAGGATAGCGGGCGGGGAGACCCAGTACTTC
CAWRIAGGETQYF
>TRBJ1-1|once|.|TRBV5-1
TGCGCCAGCAGCACGCGGCCGGCAGACACTGAAGCTTTCTTT
CASSTRPADTEAFF
>TRBJ2-5|.|TRBD2|TRBV9
TGTGCCAGCAGCGTATTAGCGGGGGAGACTAAAGAGACCCAGTACTTC
CASSVLAGETKETQYF
>TRBJ2-5|few|TRBD1|TRBV18
TGTGCCAGCTCACATGACAGGGGTATGGTGACAGAGACCCAGTACTTC
CASSHDRGMVTETQYF
>TRBJ2-1|.|.|TRBV7-2
TGTGCCAGCAGCTTAGCGGGTCAGATGGGGAATGAGCAGTTCTTC
CASSLAGQMGNEQFF
>TRBJ1-5|once|.|TRBV21-1
TGTGCCAGCAGCAAAGCAGGGGGGACAGGGGGGAATCAGCCCCAGCATTTT
CASSKAGGTGGNQPQHF
>TRBJ1-5|.|.|TRBV6-1
TGTGCCAGCAGTGAAGTAATATTTCAGCCCCAGCATTTT
CASSEVIFQPQHF
>TRBJ2-5|.|TRBD2|TRBV24-1
TGTGCCACCAGTGCCCCAGGCCGACTAGCGGCTCAAGAGACCCAGTACTTC
CATSAPGRLAAQETQYF
>TRBJ2-6|.|TRBD2|TRBV7-3
TGTGCCAGCAAAGCGGGAGGACGGTCTGGGGCCAACGTCCTGACTTTC
CASKAGGRSGANVLTF
>TRBJ2-4|.|.|TRBV7-2
TGTGCCAGCAGCTTGGGCCCGGGACGGGGGAACATTCAGTACTTC
CASSLGPGRGNIQYF
>TRBJ2-2|.|.|TRBV14
TGTGCCAGCAGCCAAGGCCTTTTAGGCGGGGAGCTGTTTTTT
CASSQGLLGGELFF
>TRBJ2-1|.|TRBD2|TRBV4-1
TGCGCCAGCAGCCAAGTGAGGGTAGCGGGGCAGGACTACAATGAGCAGTTCTTC
CASSQVRVAGQDYNEQFF
>TRBJ2-2|.|.|TRBV7-9
TGTGCCAGCAGCCCGACAACGGGACAACGGTTCACCGGGGAGCTGTTTTTT
CASSPTTGQRFTGELFF
>TRBJ2-3|.|TRBD2|TRBV5-1
TGCGCCAGCAACACCCAACTAGCGGGGGGCAGGGATACGCAGTATTTT
CASNTQLAGGRDTQYF
>TRBJ1-3|.|.|TRBV18
TGTGCCAGCTCACCACCTCGCCCAGGGGCTGGAAACACCATATATTTT
CASSPPRPGAGNTIYF
>TRBJ1-2|once|TRBD1|TRBV30
TGTGCCTGGAGTGCTCCTCGGACAGGGATAAACTATGGCTACACCTTC
CAWSAPRTGINYGYTF
>TRBJ2-5|.|.|TRBV7-2
TGTGCCAGCAGCATGGCGGAGACCCAGTACTTC
CASSMAETQYF
>TRBJ1-5|.|.|TRBV6-1
TGTGCCAGCAGTGAGTTCTGGGATCAGCCCCAGCATTTT
CASSEFWDQPQHF
>TRBJ2-5|few|.|TRBV7-9
TGTGCCAGCAGTTCCTCTGGGACCAGGCTAGAGACCCAGTACTTC
CASSSSGTRLETQYF
>TRBJ2-3|.|.|TRBV5-1
TGCGCCAGCAGCTTAAGCACAGATACGCAGTATTTT
CASSLSTDTQYF
>TRBJ2-3|few|TRBD1|TRBV5-8
TGTGCCAGCAGCTTGGCGGGACAGAGGGCGGATACGCAGTATTTT
CASSLAGQRADTQYF
>TRBJ2-3|.|TRBD2|TRBV30
TGTGCCTGGAGTGTTGGGACTAGCGGGGTCACAGATACGCAGTATTTT
CAWSVGTSGVTDTQYF
>TRBJ2-5|.|TRBD2|TRBV10-3
TGTGCCATCAGCCTAGCGGGGGGAAGCCAAGAGACCCAGTACTTC
CAISLAGGSQETQYF
>TRBJ1-3|few|.|TRBV2
TGTGCCAGCAGTGAAACAGGTAGCGGAGACACCATATATTTT
CASSETGSGDTIYF
>TRBJ2-3|.|.|TRBV7-2
TGTGCCAGCAGCTTAGTGGGCCGAGGTGGTACAGATACGCAGTATTTT
CASSLVGRGGTDTQYF
>TRBJ1-2|.|.|TRBV3-1/TRBV3-2
TGTGCCAGCAGCCAAGAACAGACAGAACGCGGCTACACCTTC
CASSQEQTERGYTF
>TRBJ2-3|.|TRBD1|TRBV7-2
TGTGCCAGCAGCTTATTGACAGGGGACGCAGATACGCAGTATTTT
CASSLLTGDADTQYF
>TRBJ2-3|.|TRBD2|TRBV13
TGTGCCAGCAGGAGCAGCGGGGGCACAGATACGCAGTATTTT
CASRSSGGTDTQYF
>TRBJ1-5|few|.|TRBV2
TGTGCCAGCAGTGAAGAGTATAGCAATCAGCCCCAGCATTTT
CASSEEYSNQPQHF
>TRBJ1-2|.|.|TRBV24-1
TGTGCCACCAGTGGTAACGGGTCCAACTATGGCTACACCTTC
CATSGNGSNYGYTF
>TRBJ1-6|.|.|TRBV6-5
TGTGCCAGCAGTTACTCCGGCAGCTCCTATAATTCACCCCTCCACTTT
CASSYSGSSYNSPLHF
>TRBJ2-5|.|.|TRBV7-2
TGTGCCAGCAGCTTAGCCGAGAGGTCGGTTCAGGGCCAGTACTTC
CASSLAERSVQGQYF
>TRBJ2-2|.|TRBD1|TRBV24-1
TGTGCCACCAGTGATTTCACCGGGACAGGGCACACCGGGGAGCTGTTTTTT
CATSDFTGTGHTGELFF
>TRBJ2-5|.|.|TRBV2
TGTGCCAGCACACAGAGGACCACCAACCAAGAGACCCAGTACTTC
CASTQRTTNQETQYF